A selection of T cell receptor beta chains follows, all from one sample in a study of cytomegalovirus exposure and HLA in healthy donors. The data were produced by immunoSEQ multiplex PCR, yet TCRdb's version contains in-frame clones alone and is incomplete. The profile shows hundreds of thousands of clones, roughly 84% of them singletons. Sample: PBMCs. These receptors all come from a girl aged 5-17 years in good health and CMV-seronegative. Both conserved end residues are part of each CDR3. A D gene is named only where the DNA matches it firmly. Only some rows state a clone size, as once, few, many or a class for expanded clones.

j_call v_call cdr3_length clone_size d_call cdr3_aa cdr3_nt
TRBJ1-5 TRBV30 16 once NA CAWSVFGPGFNQPQHF NA
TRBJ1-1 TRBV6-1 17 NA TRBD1 CASSEGLMGQMNTEAFF TGTGCCAGCAGTGAAGGCTTGATGGGACAGATGAACACTGAAGCTTTCTTT
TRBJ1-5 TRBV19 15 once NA CASRGDNYSNQPQHF TGTGCCAGTAGGGGGGACAACTATAGCAATCAGCCCCAGCATTTT
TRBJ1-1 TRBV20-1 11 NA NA CSAGGRTEAFF TGCAGTGCGGGGGGACGGACTGAAGCTTTCTTT
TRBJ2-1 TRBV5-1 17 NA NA CASSLVGGGLETNEQFF TGCGCCAGCAGCTTGGTAGGTGGGGGACTGGAAACTAATGAGCAGTTCTTC
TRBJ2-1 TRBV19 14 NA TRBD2 CASDGGSSYNEQFF TGTGCCAGCGACGGCGGGAGCTCCTACAATGAGCAGTTCTTC
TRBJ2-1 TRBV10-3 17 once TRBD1 CAISLFRDNRGSTEQFF TGTGCCATCAGCCTATTCCGAGATAACAGGGGCTCAACGGAGCAGTTCTTC
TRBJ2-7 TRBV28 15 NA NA CASSHPPLVVGEQYF TGTGCCAGCAGTCACCCCCCACTAGTCGTGGGCGAGCAGTACTTC
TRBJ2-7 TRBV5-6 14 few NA CASSSTGPPYEQYF TGTGCCAGCAGCTCCACAGGGCCCCCCTACGAGCAGTACTTC
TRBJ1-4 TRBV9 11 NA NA CASSAGGKLFF TGTGCCAGCAGCGCCGGGGGGAAACTGTTTTTT
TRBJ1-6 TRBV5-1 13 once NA CASRSSYNSPLHF TGCGCCAGCAGGAGCTCCTATAATTCACCCCTCCACTTT
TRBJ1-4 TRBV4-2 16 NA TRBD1 CASSRVGQVLNEKLFF TGTGCCAGCAGCCGAGTTGGACAGGTTCTTAATGAAAAACTGTTTTTT
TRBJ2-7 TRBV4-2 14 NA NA CASSQDAGSYEQYF TGTGCCAGCAGCCAAGATGCAGGGTCTTACGAGCAGTACTTC
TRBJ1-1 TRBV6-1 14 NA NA CASSFFSTDTEAFF TGTGCCAGCAGTTTCTTCAGTACAGACACTGAAGCTTTCTTT
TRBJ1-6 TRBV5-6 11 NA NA CASSSNSPLHF TGTGCCAGCAGTTCGAATTCACCCCTCCACTTT
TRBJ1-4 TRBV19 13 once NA CASSRGSNEKLFF TGTGCCAGTAGCAGGGGCTCGAATGAAAAACTGTTTTTT
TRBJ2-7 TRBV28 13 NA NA CASSTGEVGEQYF TGTGCCAGCAGCACAGGGGAGGTTGGGGAGCAGTACTTC
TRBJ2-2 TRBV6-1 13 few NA CASSEKETGELFF TGTGCCAGCAGTGAAAAGGAGACCGGGGAGCTGTTTTTT
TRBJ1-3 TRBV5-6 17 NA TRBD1 CASSSGTGTYSGNTIYF TGTGCCAGCAGCTCCGGGACAGGGACTTACTCTGGAAACACCATATATTTT
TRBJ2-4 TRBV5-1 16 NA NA CASSRGGGATKNIQYF TGCGCCAGCAGCCGGGGAGGGGGGGCCACCAAAAACATTCAGTACTTC
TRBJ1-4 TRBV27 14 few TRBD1 CASRRDRGEEKLFF TGTGCCAGCAGACGGGACAGGGGTGAAGAAAAACTGTTTTTT
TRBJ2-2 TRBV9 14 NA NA CASSERVDTGELFF TGTGCCAGCAGCGAGAGGGTCGACACCGGGGAGCTGTTTTTT
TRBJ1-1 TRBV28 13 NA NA CASVRFRNTEAFF TGTGCCAGCGTGCGGTTCAGGAACACTGAAGCTTTCTTT
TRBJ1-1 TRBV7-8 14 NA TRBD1 CASSLTGTNTEAFF TGTGCCAGCAGCTTGACAGGGACGAACACTGAAGCTTTCTTT
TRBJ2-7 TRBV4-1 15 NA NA CASSQGFRAAYEQYF TGCGCCAGCAGCCAAGGGTTCAGGGCTGCCTACGAGCAGTACTTC
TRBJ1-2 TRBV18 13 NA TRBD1 CASSQGQGVGYTF TGTGCCAGCTCACAAGGACAGGGTGTAGGCTACACCTTC
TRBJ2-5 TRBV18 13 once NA CASSPTGQETQYF TGTGCCAGCTCACCGACAGGACAAGAGACCCAGTACTTC
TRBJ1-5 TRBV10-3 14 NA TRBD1 CATLDRDSNQPQHF TGTGCCACCCTGGACAGGGATAGCAATCAGCCCCAGCATTTT
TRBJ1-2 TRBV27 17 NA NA CASSLSGLRITFDGYTF TGTGCCAGCAGTTTATCTGGTTTGAGAATTACGTTCGATGGCTACACCTTC
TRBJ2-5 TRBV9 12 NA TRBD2 CASSRGGETQYF TGTGCCAGCAGCCGGGGGGGAGAGACCCAGTACTTC
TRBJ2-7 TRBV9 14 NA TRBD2 CASSVDGGGDEQYF TGTGCCAGCAGCGTAGATGGCGGGGGGGACGAGCAGTACTTC
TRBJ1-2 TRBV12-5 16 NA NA CASGLNSGGPIYGYTF TGTGCTAGTGGTTTGAACAGCGGGGGTCCAATCTATGGCTACACCTTC
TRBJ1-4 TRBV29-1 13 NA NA CSVEDPRDLKLFF TGCAGCGTTGAAGATCCCCGGGACTTAAAACTGTTTTTT
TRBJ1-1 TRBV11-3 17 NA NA CASSWMDIKKGGTEAFF TGTGCCAGCAGCTGGATGGATATTAAGAAAGGGGGCACTGAAGCTTTCTTT
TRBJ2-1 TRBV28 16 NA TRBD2 CASSSTSGGTPNEQFF TGTGCCAGCAGTTCCACTAGCGGGGGGACCCCCAATGAGCAGTTCTTC
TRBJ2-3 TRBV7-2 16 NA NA CASSPQLTNVGDTQYF TGTGCCAGCAGCCCTCAACTCACTAATGTCGGGGATACGCAGTATTTT
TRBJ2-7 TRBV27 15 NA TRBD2 CASTSGAAGTYEQYF TGTGCCAGCACCTCCGGGGCAGCGGGGACCTACGAGCAGTACTTC
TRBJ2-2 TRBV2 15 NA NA CASSPVVGSTGELFF TGTGCCAGCAGCCCGGTCGTCGGGAGCACCGGGGAGCTGTTTTTT
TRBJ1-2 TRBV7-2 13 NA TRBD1 CARGTGANYGYTF TGTGCCAGGGGGACAGGAGCTAACTATGGCTACACCTTC
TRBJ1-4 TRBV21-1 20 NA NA CASSGLPGQGLKSPNEKLFF TGTGCCAGCAGCGGTTTACCGGGACAGGGGTTAAAATCTCCTAATGAAAAACTGTTTTTT
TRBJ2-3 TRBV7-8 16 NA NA CASSSPPWAGTDTQYF TGTGCCAGCAGCTCCCCCCCTTGGGCAGGCACAGATACGCAGTATTTT
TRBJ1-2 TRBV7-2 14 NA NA CASTSPLTGYGYTF TGTGCCAGCACCTCGCCCTTGACAGGCTATGGCTACACCTTC
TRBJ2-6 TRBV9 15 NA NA CASSLPGVGANVLTF TGTGCCAGCAGCCTCCCGGGGGTCGGGGCCAACGTCCTGACTTTC
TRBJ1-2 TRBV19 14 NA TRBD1 CASSTPTGGYGYTF TGTGCCAGTAGTACCCCGACAGGGGGCTACGGCTACACCTTC